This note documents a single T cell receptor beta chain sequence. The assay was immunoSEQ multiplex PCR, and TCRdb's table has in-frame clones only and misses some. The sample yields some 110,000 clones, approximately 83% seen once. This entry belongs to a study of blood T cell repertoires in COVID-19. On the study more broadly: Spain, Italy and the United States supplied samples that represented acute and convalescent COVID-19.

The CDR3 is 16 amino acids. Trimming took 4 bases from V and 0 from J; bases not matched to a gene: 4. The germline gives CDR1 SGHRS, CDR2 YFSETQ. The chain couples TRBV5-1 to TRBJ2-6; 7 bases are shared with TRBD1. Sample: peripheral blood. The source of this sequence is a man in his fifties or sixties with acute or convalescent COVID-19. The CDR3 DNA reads TGCGCCAGCAGCCGGGACAGTTTCTCTGGGGCCAACGTCCTGACTTTC. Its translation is CASSRDSFSGANVLTF.